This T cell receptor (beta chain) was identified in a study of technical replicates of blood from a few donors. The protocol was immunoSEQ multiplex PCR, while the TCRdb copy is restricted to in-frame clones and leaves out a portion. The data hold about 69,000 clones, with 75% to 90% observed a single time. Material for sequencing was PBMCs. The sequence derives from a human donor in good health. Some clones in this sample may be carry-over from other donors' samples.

The CDR3 is CASSLAMGGQETQYF. The CDR3 DNA reads TGTGCCAGCAGCTTAGCAATGGGGGGCCAAGAGACCCAGTACTTC. The chain uses TRBV7-7 and TRBJ2-5; a weak D match, TRBD2 (6 bases). Per the germline V gene, CDR1 is SSHAT and CDR2 is FNYEAQ (reference sequence). V was trimmed by 0 bases and J by 1 base, leaving 9 bases between them. The CDR3 loop spans 15 amino acids. Together with reference TRBV7-7 and TRBJ2-5, the CDR3 gives the full variable domain: GAGVSQSPRYKVTKRGQDVTLRCDPISSHATLYWYQQALGQGPEFLTYFNYEAQPDKSGLPSDRFSAERPEGSISTLTIQRTEQRDSAMYRCASSLAMGGQETQYFGPGTRLLVL.